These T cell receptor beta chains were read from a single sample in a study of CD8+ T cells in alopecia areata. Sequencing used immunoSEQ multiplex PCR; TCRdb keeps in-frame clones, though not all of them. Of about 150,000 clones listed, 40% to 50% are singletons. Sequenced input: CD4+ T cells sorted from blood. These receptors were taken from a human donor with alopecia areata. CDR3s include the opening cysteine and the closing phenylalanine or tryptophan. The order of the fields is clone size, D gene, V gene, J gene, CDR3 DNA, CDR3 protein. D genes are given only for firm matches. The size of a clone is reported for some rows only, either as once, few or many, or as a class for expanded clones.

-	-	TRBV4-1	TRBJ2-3	TGCGCCAGCAGCCAAAGCTTCAGCACAGATACGCAGTATTTT	CASSQSFSTDTQYF
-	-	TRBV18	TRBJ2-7	TGTGCCAGCTCATTCTACCCCGGGAATTGGATCGAGCAGTACTTC	CASSFYPGNWIEQYF
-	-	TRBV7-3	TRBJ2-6	TGTGCCAGCAGTACACAGGGTATGGAGGGGGCCAACGTCCTGACTTTC	CASSTQGMEGANVLTF
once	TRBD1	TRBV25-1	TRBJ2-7	TGTGCCAGCAGTGGGACAGGCCCCCGGTACTTC	CASSGTGPRYF
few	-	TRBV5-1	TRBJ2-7	TGCGCCAGCAGCTCCGGTTCCCACGAGCAGTACTTC	CASSSGSHEQYF
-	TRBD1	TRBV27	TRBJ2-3	TGTGCCAGCAGTTTTACAGGGGGTTCCCCTATCACAGATACGCAGTATTTT	CASSFTGGSPITDTQYF
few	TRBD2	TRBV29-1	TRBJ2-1	TGCAGCGTTGAAAGCGGGAAGTCCTACAATGAGCAGTTCTTC	CSVESGKSYNEQFF
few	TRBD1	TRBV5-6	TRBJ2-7	TGTGCCAGCAGCCATCCGGGACAGTCCTACGAGCAGTACTTC	CASSHPGQSYEQYF
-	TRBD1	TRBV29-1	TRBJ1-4	TGCAGCGTTGAAGGGGGTGAGGGGGCCGGCGAAAAACTGTTTTTT	CSVEGGEGAGEKLFF
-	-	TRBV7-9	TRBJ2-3	TGTGCCAGCACTTCGTGGGGAACAGATACGCAGTATTTT	CASTSWGTDTQYF
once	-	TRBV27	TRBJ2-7	TGTGCCAGCAGTTTACTTTCGGGCTACGAGCAGTACTTC	CASSLLSGYEQYF
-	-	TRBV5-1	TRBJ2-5	TGCGCCACGGTGAGGGGGGACCAAAGACAAGAGACCCAGTACTTC	CATVRGDQRQETQYF
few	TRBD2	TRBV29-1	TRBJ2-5	TGCAGCGCCTGGGTAGCGGGGGGAGAGACCCAGTACTTC	CSAWVAGGETQYF
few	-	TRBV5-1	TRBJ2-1	TGCGCCAGCAGCGCTCAAACAGGGAACAATGAGCAGTTCTTC	CASSAQTGNNEQFF
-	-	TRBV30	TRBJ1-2	TGTGCCTGGAGTGGGGGTGGCTATGGCTACACCTTC	CAWSGGGYGYTF
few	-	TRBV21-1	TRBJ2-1	TGTGCCAGCAGCAAAGCTAGCGGCTACAATGAGCAGTTCTTC	CASSKASGYNEQFF
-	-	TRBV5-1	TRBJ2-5	TGCGCCAGCAGCTTGGCCGCCCAAGAGACCCAGTACTTC	CASSLAAQETQYF
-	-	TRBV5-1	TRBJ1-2	TGCGCCAGCAGCTTGGCGACAGTCGGGCATGGCTATGGCTACACCTTC	CASSLATVGHGYGYTF
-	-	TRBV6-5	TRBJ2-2	TGTGCCAGCAGTTACTCTACTGCCAACACCGGGGAGCTGTTTTTT	CASSYSTANTGELFF
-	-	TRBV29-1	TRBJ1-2	TGCAGCGTTGAAGACGCCTATGGCTACACCTTC	CSVEDAYGYTF
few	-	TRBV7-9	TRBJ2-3	TGTGCCAGCAGCTTAGTCGGGACCACAGATACGCAGTATTTT	CASSLVGTTDTQYF
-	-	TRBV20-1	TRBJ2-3	TGCAGTGTTCCATCTGTGGATACGCGGTATTTT	CSVPSVDTRYF
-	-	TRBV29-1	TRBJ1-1	TGCAGCGTTGCGTTACGGGACACTGAAGCTTTCTTT	CSVALRDTEAFF
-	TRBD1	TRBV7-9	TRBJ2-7	TGTGCCAGCAGCTTAACCTTTAGCAGGACAGGGTTGGGCGAGCAGTACTTC	CASSLTFSRTGLGEQYF
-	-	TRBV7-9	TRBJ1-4	TGTGCCAGCAGCTTACAGGGAAGTGAAAAACTGTTTTTT	CASSLQGSEKLFF
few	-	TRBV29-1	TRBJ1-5	TGCAGCGTTGGGGCAGTCAATCAGCCCCAGCATTTT	CSVGAVNQPQHF
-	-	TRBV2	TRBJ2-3	TGTGCCAGCAGTGAAGCGGGAGGAACCGCGCAGTATTTT	CASSEAGGTAQYF
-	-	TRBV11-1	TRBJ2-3	TGTGCCAGCAGCTTAAGCCCAGGGGCAGATACGCAGTATTTT	CASSLSPGADTQYF
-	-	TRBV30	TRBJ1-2	TGTGCCTGGACCCTCTTAGGGGCGAACTATGGCTACACCTTC	CAWTLLGANYGYTF
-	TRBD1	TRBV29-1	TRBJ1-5	TGCAGCGTCGAGACAGGGCCCAATCAGCCCCAGCATTTT	CSVETGPNQPQHF
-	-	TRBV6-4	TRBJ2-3	TGTGCCAGCAGTGACGGGCCAAGGTCTCCGAGGTATTTT	CASSDGPRSPRYF
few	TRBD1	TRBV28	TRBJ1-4	TGTGCCAGCGGACAGGGAGTAACTAATGAAAAACTGTTTTTT	CASGQGVTNEKLFF
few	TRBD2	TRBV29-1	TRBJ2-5	TGCAGCGTTGAACTAGCGGGAGTTGAGACCCAGTACTTC	CSVELAGVETQYF
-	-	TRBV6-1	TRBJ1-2	TGTGCCAGCAGTGTGGAGGGGCGCGGCTACACCTTC	CASSVEGRGYTF
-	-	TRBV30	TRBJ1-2	TGTGCCTGGACCCAAGTGGCGTATGGCTACACCTTC	CAWTQVAYGYTF
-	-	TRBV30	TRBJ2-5	TGTGCCTGGGGGACGTTTAGCCAAACTCTTCCCCAAGAGACCCAGTACTTC	CAWGTFSQTLPQETQYF
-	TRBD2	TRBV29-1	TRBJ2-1	TGCAGCGTTGAAGATCTCACTAGCGGGTACCCCTTCCACCCCGAGCAGTTCTTC	CSVEDLTSGYPFHPEQFF
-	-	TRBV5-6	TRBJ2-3	TGTGCCAGCAGCGCGGGAAATACGCAGTATTTT	CASSAGNTQYF
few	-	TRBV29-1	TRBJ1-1	TGCAGCGTTGATTTGGGCGGGCGCGCTGAAGCTTTCTTT	CSVDLGGRAEAFF
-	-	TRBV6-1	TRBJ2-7	TGTGCCAGCACGGACAGGGGTAAAGATAGCGGGAGTGGGACCTTC	CASTDRGKDSGSGTF
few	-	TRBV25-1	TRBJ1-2	TGTGCCAGCAGTGAATTGGTCTCTTATGGCTACACCTTC	CASSELVSYGYTF
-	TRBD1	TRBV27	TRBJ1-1	TGTGCCAGCAGAGGACAGGGCTACACTGAAGCTTTCTTT	CASRGQGYTEAFF
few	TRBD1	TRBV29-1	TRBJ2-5	TGCAGCGGGAAAGGACAGGGAGAGGAGACCCAGTACTTC	CSGKGQGEETQYF
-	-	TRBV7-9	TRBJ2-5	TGTGCCAGCAGCTTAGGGACAGCGCCCTCGGGGGAGACCCAGTACTTC	CASSLGTAPSGETQYF
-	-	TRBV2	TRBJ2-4	TGTGCCAGCAGCCCTACTTGGATGAAAAACATTCAGTACTTC	CASSPTWMKNIQYF
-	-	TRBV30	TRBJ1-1	TGTGCCTGGAGGCAGGGTTTGAACACTGAAGCTTTCTTT	CAWRQGLNTEAFF